This T cell receptor beta chain was sequenced for a study of T-cell memory formation after mild COVID-19 (dated by TCRdb to 2020 to 2022). About the full investigation: TCR sequence clusters from the two donors were found to be largely donor specific. The cohort was made up of two young adult volunteers, one female and one male, who were previously healthy. T-cell clones expanding and contracting after mild COVID-19 in a couple of donors were tracked by longitudinal TCRalpha and TCRbeta repertoire sequencing. On the study overall, not on this receptor specifically: Clones contracting from day 15 to 85 had balanced CD4/CD8 phenotypes, while a second wave expanding from day 15 to 37 was biased towards CD4+. Contracting CD4+ clones turned up mainly in the CM and EM memory subsets, whereas EMRA was where CD8+ clones were enriched. Some responding clones were detected in pre-infection memory, which suggested that pre-existing cross-reactive memory T cells had joined the SARS-CoV-2 response. The study covered only a couple of mild cases, and larger cohorts including severe cases with pre-infection samples were considered necessary. The second-wave clones that peaked on day 37 were not confirmed to be SARS-CoV-2 specific.

This clonotype was seen more than once but under ten times. The antigen it recognizes is unknown. No qualities accompany the bases; no much larger clone lies one base away. Ficoll-Paque density gradient centrifugation was the method used to isolate PBMCs. The CDR3 has 13 amino acids, counting the end cysteine and phenylalanine. The only DNA kept is the CDR3, 39 bases in frame from the first base. Taken from the germline V gene, the CDR1 and CDR2 loops are MNHEY and SVGAGI. V is trimmed back by 6 bases and J by 0 bases, and the junction contains 1 base that no gene match accounts for. Sequencing instrument: Illumina NovaSeq 6000. Using 5'RACE with constant-segment primers, TCRalpha and TCRbeta cDNA libraries were constructed, with sample barcodes and unique molecular identifiers added in the process. RNA was extracted from every sample with Trizol reagent. Amplification of the libraries took two PCR steps, and the second step added a second sample barcode plus Illumina TruSeq adapters. The libraries were sequenced on an Illumina NovaSeq using 2 x 150 bp paired-end reads. In the authors' own workflow: The reads were demultiplexed and collapsed into UMI-guided consensus sequences using migec v1.2.7. With mixcr v2.1.11, UMI consensuses were aligned to TRA and TRB V and J templates and assembled into clonotypes. Expanded or contracted clonotypes were those called significant by both edgeR and NoisET, with noise models trained on biological replicates. For edgeR calls, the cutoffs were a false discovery rate-adjusted p below 0.01 and a log2 fold-change threshold of 1. As an exploratory analysis of dynamics, PCA with hierarchical clustering was applied to max-normalized trajectories of the 1000 most abundant clonotypes. Separately sequenced CD4+ and CD8+ repertoires were used to assign a CD4 or CD8 phenotype to each responding clone. The public reads were quality trimmed at Q25 with fastp and then assembled into clones with MiXCR by TCRdb, keeping productive beta chains. Entries that share a CDR3 protein sequence are merged under the most common genes and DNA. Clone size and V and J calls follow TCRdb, not the original study. This sample has 530,000 or so distinct CDR3 sequences in its table, and roughly 17% of those were observed once. About 8.1% of the sample is held by the ten biggest clonotypes.

Sequenced input: PBMCs or a T cell subset sorted from them (not recorded which). The chain uses TRBV6-5 and TRBJ2-5; the junction holds 7 bases that match TRBD2. The TCR was taken from an adult woman who had mild COVID-19 (a few samples of this study predate the infection). The sample titles of this study are shuffled in the database, so cell type and time point are left out; the donor was told from shared clones. The nucleotide sequence is given as TGTGCCAGCAGGGGGGGGTACCAAGAGACCCAGTACTTC. Translated, it gives CASRGGYQETQYF.